The clone carrying this TCR beta chain has just a few counts. Its antigen is as yet unknown. Produced via immunoSEQ multiplex PCR; TCRdb's table is partial and in-frame only. Of about 25,000 clones listed, roughly 80% are singletons. This entry comes from a study of OX40 agonist ivuxolimab in advanced cancers. Findings and caveats of the study: The work left the antigen specificity of expanded peripheral T cells undetermined.

This clonotype originated in an adult with an advanced solid tumor such as melanoma, head and neck, liver or kidney cancer. Material: CD4+ or CD8+ T cells sorted from blood, obtained in a trial of the OX40 agonist ivuxolimab.

In nucleotides, the CDR3 is TGCGCCAGCAGCCAAGAAGGGGCCTATGGCTACACCTTC. The encoded protein is CASSQEGAYGYTF. This chain uses TRBV4-1 with TRBJ1-2; possible D gene TRBD1, 5 bases. CDR1 is MGHRA, CDR2 YSYEKL, per germline. This CDR3 is 13 amino acids long. The V and J ends lost 0 bases and 4 bases respectively, with 6 bases between them.